This T cell receptor beta chain was found in a study of T-cell reconstitution after alpha-beta-depleted transplantation in children. Unique molecular identifiers featured in how the TCRbeta library was prepared. TCRdb reanalysed the PCR reads using MiXCR and keeps one entry per CDR3 protein. The sample has more than 500,000 distinct CDR3 sequences; roughly 10% are singletons. Study-level points and caveats: One year after transplant, T-cell counts and diversity came mostly from newly produced T cells. Day-60 TCRbeta diversity that was high in some patients was derived from surviving recipient T cells and thymic progenitors.

In this sample, this clonotype turned up a few times. The antigen is not known. The CDR3 covers 15 residues. Losses at the gene ends were 1 base for V and 2 bases for J; bases not matched to a gene: 1. Per the germline V gene, CDR1 is MGHRA and CDR2 is YSYEKL. This sample comprised PBMCs, mostly from graft donor cells, obtained 180 days after TCRalphabeta/CD19-depleted stem cell transplant. The sequence came from a female patient under 10 years old who had a stem cell transplant for aplastic anemia, so the T cells may come from the graft donor. V and J are TRBV4-1 and TRBJ2-3, with 9 bases aligning to TRBD2. CDR3 sequence: CASSQVAGDTDTQYF. CDR3 sequence (DNA): TGCGCCAGCAGCCAAGTAGCGGGGGACACAGATACGCAGTATTTT.